These 13 T cell receptor beta chains originate from one sample sequenced in a study of control samples from healthy donors and cancer patients. Here immunoSEQ multiplex PCR was the method, and the copy in TCRdb shows in-frame clones only, minus some. Of approximately 150,000 clones listed, about nine tenths are singletons. Sequenced material: blood. The receptors come from a man between 25 and 39 years old in good health.

This chain uses TRBV12-3 or TRBV12-4 with TRBJ2-7; D is perhaps TRBD2 (7 bases). This CDR3 has 13 residues. V was cut by 7 bases and J by 5 bases, with 15 bases left in between. The DNA of the CDR3 is TGTGCCAGCAAGGTGGGGGGGCCTGACGAGCAGTACTTC. Encoded protein: CASKVGGPDEQYF.

The chain has TRBV12-5 and TRBJ1-1; possible D gene TRBD1, 5 bases. Germline CDR1 is LGHNT and CDR2 is FRNRAP. Trimming cost V 4 bases and J 6 bases, with 15 bases left between them. This CDR3 spans 14 amino acids. The chain's CDR3 is CASGSLGERAEAFF. The CDR3 nucleotides are TGTGCTAGTGGTTCGCTGGGGGAGAGGGCTGAAGCTTTCTTT.

The chain recombines TRBV29-1 with TRBJ1-2; no clear D. There are 13 residues in the CDR3. CDR1 is SQVTM, CDR2 ANQGSEA, per germline. Trimming cost V 4 bases and J 4 bases, with 13 bases left between them. DNA for the CDR3: TGCAGCGTTGGGCCAGGCCCCGGCTATGGCTACACCTTC. It yields the protein CSVGPGPGYGYTF.

The J gene is TRBJ2-7, the V gene TRBV7-8, with D hard to call. The CDR3 runs to 13 residues. The germline CDR1 and CDR2 sequences are SGHVS and FQNEAQ. V was trimmed by 5 bases and J by 4 bases, leaving 12 bases between them. The CDR3 is CASSPLTSYEQYF. The DNA of the CDR3 is TGTGCCAGCAGCCCCTTGACATCATACGAGCAGTACTTC. The full variable domain, its missing parts supplied by reference TRBV7-8 and TRBJ2-7, is GAGVSQSPRYKVAKRGQDVALRCDPISGHVSLFWYQQALGQGPEFLTYFQNEAQLDKSGLPSDRFFAERPEGSVSTLKIQRTQQEDSAVYLCASSPLTSYEQYFGPGTRLTVT.

V usage is TRBV11-3 and J usage is TRBJ1-1, with D maybe TRBD1 (5 bases). The CDR3 is 15 residues long. Trimming left V 1 base short and J 1 base short, with 10 bases between. Germline V gene lookup returns CDR1 SGHNT and CDR2 YENEEA. The CDR3 nucleotides are TGTGCCAGCAGCTTAGGGGGAAGGGGGAACACTGAAGCTTTCTTT. It codes for CASSLGGRGNTEAFF.

The chain has TRBV3-1 (or the pseudogene TRBV3-2) and TRBJ1-3; TRBD1 agrees at 7 bases. Germline loops: CDR1 LGHDT, CDR2 YNNKEL (reference sequence). V was pared by 4 bases and J by 4 bases, with 10 bases of the junction left unmatched. The CDR3 has 16 residues. CDR3 sequence: CASSLGTGDAGNTIYF. CDR3 bases: TGTGCCAGCAGCCTCGGAACAGGGGACGCAGGAAACACCATATATTTT.

J is TRBJ2-7 and V is TRBV2, with TRBD2 matching 10 bases. The germline V gene encodes CDR1 SNHLY and CDR2 FYNNEI. The CDR3 spans 14 residues. J was trimmed by 7 bases and V by 6 bases; bases with no gene match: 9. Written as DNA, the CDR3 is TGTGCCAGCAGCGTCAGCGGGGGGGCGAAGGAGCAGTACTTC. This codes for CASSVSGGAKEQYF.

V gene TRBV12-3 or TRBV12-4 combines with J gene TRBJ2-1, with D tentatively TRBD2 (5 bases). Trimming removed 7 bases at V and 6 bases at J, with 13 bases between. The length of the CDR3 is 13 residues. The CDR3 DNA reads as TGTGCCAGCATGTTGGGGAGAGGCAATGAGCAGTTCTTC. Its protein is CASMLGRGNEQFF.

In DNA, the CDR3 is TGTGCCACCAGTGCTGCCGGGGGGCCCCAGCATTTT. Translation gives CATSAAGGPQHF. The chain joins TRBV24-1 to TRBJ1-5, with D possibly matching TRBD1 (5 bases). CDR1 is KGHDR and CDR2 is SFDVKD in the germline V gene. CDR3 length equals 12 residues. Trimming shortened V by 5 bases and J by 9 bases, and 10 bases separated the two germline ends.

This chain uses TRBV6-1 with TRBJ1-2; D unresolved. Germline V gene lookup returns CDR1 MNHNS and CDR2 SASEGT. Trimming left V 1 base short and J 2 bases short, with 11 bases between. The CDR3 loop spans 15 amino acids. The CDR3 loop reads CASSEDMKPNYGYTF. The CDR3, as DNA: TGTGCCAGCAGTGAAGACATGAAGCCGAACTATGGCTACACCTTC.

The rearrangement uses TRBV5-1 and TRBJ1-1, with 8 bases fitting TRBD1. The CDR3 extends over 16 amino acids. Unmatched junction bases numbered 6, after V lost 2 bases and J lost 0 bases. Germline V gene lookup returns CDR1 SGHRS and CDR2 YFSETQ. This chain's CDR3 is CASSLGTGPMNTEAFF. CDR3 bases: TGCGCCAGCAGCTTAGGGACAGGCCCCATGAACACTGAAGCTTTCTTT.

V usage is TRBV11-2 and J usage is TRBJ1-1; 12 bases align to TRBD1. Germline trimming cut 5 bases from V and 6 bases from J; bases unmatched to any gene: 4. Germline V gene sequence: CDR1 SGHAT, CDR2 FQNNGV. The CDR3 spans 14 residues. Written as DNA, the CDR3 is TGTGCCAGCAGCCGGGACAGGGGGCTACCTGAAGCTTTCTTT. Translated: CASSRDRGLPEAFF.

For the CDR3, the DNA is TGTGCCAGCAATGGAGGGGTGGGCGCTGGAAACACCATATATTTT. It yields the protein CASNGGVGAGNTIYF. This chain uses TRBV6-5 with TRBJ1-3, with D possibly TRBD1 on 5 matching bases. The germline V gene encodes CDR1 MNHEY and CDR2 SVGAGI. This CDR3 is built from 15 residues. V was trimmed by 7 bases and J by 2 bases, leaving 15 bases between them.